The 30 T cell receptor beta chains listed next were all sequenced from one sample in a study of shared clonotypes between healthy human individuals. Assay used: immunoSEQ multiplex PCR; TCRdb lists only in-frame clones, some missing. The data contain roughly 2.4 million clones, around 95% of them singletons. The sequenced sample was naive CD4+ T cells sorted from blood. The subset here: CD45RA+ positively selected. The receptors shown here come from a man between 18 and 35 years old in good health.

This sequence joins TRBV7-2 and TRBJ1-2; 9 bases map to TRBD1. J was trimmed by 2 bases and V by 5 bases; bases with no gene match: 6. Per germline, CDR1 SGHTA and CDR2 FQGNSA. This CDR3 is 15 amino acids long. In nucleotides, the CDR3 is TGTGCCAGCAGCCCTGGACAGGGGCGAAACTATGGCTACACCTTC. This codes for CASSPGQGRNYGYTF.

The chain recombines TRBV6-1 with TRBJ1-6, with 8 bases that match TRBD1. The V segment lost 2 bases and the J segment 4 bases; nucleotides outside the gene matches: 4. Germline V gives CDR1 MNHNS, CDR2 SASEGT. The CDR3 totals 16 residues. The CDR3 here is CASSEYQGAYNSPLHF. The CDR3 DNA sequence: TGTGCCAGCAGTGAATACCAGGGGGCGTATAATTCACCCCTCCACTTT.

Details on this clone: Other DNA sequences in this specimen translate into the identical CDR3. CDR3 sequence: CASSGDGNSPLHF. CDR3 nucleotides: TGTGCCAGCAGTGGGGATGGCAATTCACCCCTCCACTTT. The gene calls are TRBV2 and TRBJ1-6, with no clear D. Germline V gene data show CDR1 as SNHLY and CDR2 as FYNNEI. Trimming shortened V by 4 bases and J by 7 bases, and 8 bases separated the two germline ends. The CDR3 is made up of 13 amino acids.

The chain recombines TRBV2 with TRBJ2-1; TRBD2 might be the D (6 bases). The V gene's germline CDR1 is SNHLY and CDR2 FYNNEI. The CDR3 length is 16 residues. V was trimmed by 4 bases and J by 1 base, leaving 14 bases between them. CDR3 bases: TGTGCCAGCAGTGGAGGCCCTGGGAGGTCCTACAATGAGCAGTTCTTC. Protein: CASSGGPGRSYNEQFF.

The chain carries TRBV9 and TRBJ1-6; 7 bases line up with TRBD1. This CDR3 spans 15 amino acids. With 0 bases clipped from V and 7 bases from J, the junction kept 4 bases outside the gene matches. Per germline, CDR1 SGDLS and CDR2 YYNGEE. The CDR3 here is CASSVGSGGNSPLHF. CDR3 DNA sequence: TGTGCCAGCAGCGTAGGCTCAGGGGGAAATTCACCCCTCCACTTT.

This clone was observed once. CDR3 in amino acids: CASSSRQFEKLFF. The CDR3 DNA follows: TGTGCCAGCAGCTCTCGGCAGTTTGAAAAACTGTTTTTT. This rearrangement joins TRBV7-9 to TRBJ1-4; D is undetermined. V shed 4 bases and J shed 7 bases, with 10 bases lying between them. CDR3 length equals 13 residues. Germline CDR1 is SEHNR and CDR2 is FQNEAQ (reference sequence).

The genes are TRBV7-2 and TRBJ2-2; 7 bases agree with TRBD1. Unmatched junction bases numbered 11, after V lost 5 bases and J lost 2 bases. Germline-derived CDR1 and CDR2 are SGHTA and FQGNSA. The CDR3 runs to 17 residues. CDR3 nucleotide sequence: TGTGCCAGCAGCGCACTCTCCGGGACAGTCAACACCGGGGAGCTGTTTTTT. Translated, it gives CASSALSGTVNTGELFF. Full variable domain (missing parts from reference TRBV7-2 and TRBJ2-2): GAGVSQSPSNKVTEKGKDVELRCDPISGHTALYWYRQSLGQGLEFLIYFQGNSAPDKSGLPSDRFSAERTGGSVSTLTIQRTQQEDSAVYLCASSALSGTVNTGELFFGEGSRLTVL.

For this clone: The identical CDR3 is also encoded by other nucleotide sequences in the sample. The V gene is TRBV6-5, the J gene TRBJ2-2, with D unresolved. The CDR3 is made up of 12 amino acids. Germline CDR1 reads MNHEY; CDR2 reads SVGAGI. V was pared by 2 bases and J by 6 bases, with 4 bases between. In nucleotides, the CDR3 is TGTGCCAGCAGTTACCTGGCCGGGGAGCTGTTTTTT. Translating it yields CASSYLAGELFF.

The rearrangement links TRBV5-1 to TRBJ1-2; 7 bases match TRBD1. CDR1 SGHRS and CDR2 YFSETQ come from the germline V gene. The CDR3 spans 14 residues. J was trimmed by 4 bases and V by 4 bases; bases with no gene match: 7. The CDR3 loop is CASSVGQVVYGYTF. In nucleotides, the CDR3 is TGCGCCAGCAGCGTCGGACAGGTGGTCTATGGCTACACCTTC.

This rearrangement joins TRBV5-6 to TRBJ2-3; D unclear. CDR1 is SGHDT, CDR2 YYEEEE, per germline. The CDR3 extends over 15 amino acids. V shed 4 bases and J shed 2 bases, with 14 bases lying between them. In DNA, the CDR3 is TGTGCCAGCAGCAAGCTACCCTTACTCACAGATACGCAGTATTTT. Amino acids: CASSKLPLLTDTQYF. Complete variable domain (other parts from reference TRBV5-6 and TRBJ2-3): DAGVTQSPTHLIKTRGQQVTLRCSPKSGHDTVSWYQQALGQGPQFIFQYYEEEERQRGNFPDRFSGHQFPNYSSELNVNALLLGDSALYLCASSKLPLLTDTQYFGPGTRLTVL.

J is TRBJ2-5 and V is TRBV7-2; D is possibly TRBD2 (6 bases). Per germline, CDR1 SGHTA and CDR2 FQGNSA. V lost 0 bases, J lost 2 bases, and 16 bases lay in between. The CDR3 totals 17 residues. The CDR3 loop reads CASSLASSARGQETQYF. Here the CDR3 DNA reads TGTGCCAGCAGCTTAGCCTCATCTGCCCGGGGGCAAGAGACCCAGTACTTC.

The genes are TRBV11-3 and TRBJ2-1, with D possibly matching TRBD1 (6 bases). The germline V gene has CDR1 SGHNT and CDR2 YENEEA. V dropped 4 bases and J dropped 0 bases, with 19 bases sitting between them. This CDR3 contains 18 residues. The CDR3 region has the DNA TGTGCCAGCAGCTCCTTTCAGGGGTCTAAGACCTCCTACAATGAGCAGTTCTTC. Encoded protein: CASSSFQGSKTSYNEQFF. Looking up the rest from reference TRBV11-3 and TRBJ2-1 gives the full variable domain: EAGVVQSPRYKIIEKKQPVAFWCNPISGHNTLYWYLQNLGQGPELLIRYENEEAVDDSQLPKDRFSAERLKGVDSTLKIQPAELGDSAVYLCASSSFQGSKTSYNEQFFGPGTRLTVL.

This clone was counted a single time. The sample has other DNA sequences that encode this CDR3 too. J is TRBJ1-4 and V is TRBV7-9, with 9 bases identical to TRBD1. Germline CDR1 and CDR2: SEHNR and FQNEAQ (reference sequence). The CDR3 spans 14 residues. V lost 5 bases to trimming and J lost 4 bases; unmatched junction nucleotides: 2. The CDR3 DNA reads as TGTGCCAGCAGCCTGGGACAGGGTAATGAAAAACTGTTTTTT. This sequence encodes CASSLGQGNEKLFF.

This clone showed up just once. This CDR3 reads CASSAAVGGDSANTGELFF. The CDR3 DNA is TGTGCCAGTAGTGCCGCGGTCGGGGGGGACAGCGCGAACACCGGGGAGCTGTTTTTT. The rearrangement uses TRBV19 and TRBJ2-2, with a tentative D call TRBD2 (8 bases). The ends were cut back, 5 bases at V and 0 bases at J, with 22 bases in the middle. Germline V CDR1 and CDR2: LNHDA, SQIVND (reference sequence). The CDR3 has 19 residues.

This chain links TRBV9 with TRBJ2-3, with D perhaps assigned TRBD1 or TRBD2 (6 bases each). The length of the CDR3 is 12 residues. Germline CDR1 and CDR2: SGDLS and YYNGEE. The V gene lost 0 bases and the J gene lost 13 bases, with 12 bases spanning the gap. The CDR3 spells CASSVAEGGKYF. DNA for the CDR3: TGTGCCAGCAGCGTAGCGGAGGGGGGAAAGTATTTT.

CDR3 nucleotides: TGCGCCAGCAGCTTGGGACGGGGCCGTACAGATACGCAGTATTTT. This codes for CASSLGRGRTDTQYF. This chain joins TRBV5-1 and TRBJ2-3; D possibly matches TRBD1 or TRBD2 (5 bases each). V was clipped by 0 bases and J by 3 bases, with 11 bases between them. This CDR3 has 15 residues. Germline values: CDR1 SGHRS, CDR2 YFSETQ.

A word on this clone: Other DNA sequences in this sample translate to the same CDR3. The gene calls are TRBV28 and TRBJ1-1; no reliable D call. With 2 bases removed from V and 4 bases from J, the gap between germline ends came to 5 bases. CDR3 size: 12 residues. Germline CDR1 and CDR2: MDHEN and SYDVKM. Written as DNA, the CDR3 is TGTGCCAGCAGTTTACGGGTCACTGAAGCTTTCTTT. Its protein is CASSLRVTEAFF.

This clone came up once. The CDR3 region has the DNA TGTGCCAGCAGTTGGACAGGGATATCGACAGATACGCAGTATTTT. It yields the protein CASSWTGISTDTQYF. The chain carries TRBV6-6 and TRBJ2-3, with 8 bases aligning to TRBD1. The germline gives CDR1 MNHNY, CDR2 SVGAGI (reference sequence). The CDR3 length is 15 residues. V dropped 4 bases and J dropped 3; count of bases not matched to a gene: 6.

The gene calls are TRBV7-9 and TRBJ2-2, with TRBD1 matching over 10 bases. With 5 bases clipped from V and 4 bases from J, the junction kept 4 bases outside the gene matches. The CDR3 totals 15 residues. Germline V gene sequence: CDR1 SEHNR, CDR2 FQNEAQ (reference sequence). CDR3 loop: CASSDRGHSTGELFF. DNA for the CDR3: TGTGCCAGCAGCGACAGGGGGCACAGCACCGGGGAGCTGTTTTTT. Together with reference TRBV7-9 and TRBJ2-2, the CDR3 gives the full variable domain: DTGVSQNPRHKITKRGQNVTFRCDPISEHNRLYWYRQTLGQGPEFLTYFQNEAQLEKSRLLSDRFSAERPKGSFSTLEIQRTEQGDSAMYLCASSDRGHSTGELFFGEGSRLTVL.

This clone was counted once. The genes are TRBV21-1 and TRBJ2-7; the table names TRBD2, a call not compared with the DNA. TRBV21-1 is an annotated pseudogene. This CDR3 is 15 amino acids long. DNA for the CDR3: TGTGCCAGCGGAGAGACGAAACCCTTCATCCCCGAGCAGTACTTC. This gives the protein CASGETKPFIPEQYF.

Note on this clone: The same CDR3 arises from other DNA sequences in this sample as well. The rearrangement uses TRBV6-6 and TRBJ2-7, with D perhaps TRBD2 (6 bases). CDR3 length equals 14 residues. Germline V gives CDR1 MNHNY, CDR2 SVGAGI (reference sequence). Trimming cost V 0 bases and J 2 bases, with 8 bases left between them. This CDR3 reads CASSYSPSAYEQYF. The CDR3 nucleotides are TGTGCCAGCAGTTACTCGCCTAGCGCCTACGAGCAGTACTTC.

The chain's CDR3 is CAIKLGGTETQYF. The CDR3 DNA reads as TGTGCCATCAAATTAGGAGGGACAGAGACCCAGTACTTC. The rearrangement joins TRBV6-1 to TRBJ2-5; TRBD2 might be the D (6 bases). CDR3 length equals 13 residues. The germline V gene has CDR1 MNHNS and CDR2 SASEGT. V dropped 10 bases and J dropped 4 bases, with 16 bases sitting between them.

Concerning this clone itself: Distinct nucleotide sequences in the sample also encode this CDR3. The gene calls are TRBV5-1 and TRBJ2-3; D not certain. The CDR3 totals 14 residues. The V end was cut by 2 bases, the J end by 3 bases, with 10 bases between. In germline, CDR1 is SGHRS, CDR2 YFSETQ. Here the CDR3 reads CASSLGGGTDTQYF. The CDR3 DNA follows: TGCGCCAGCAGCTTAGGCGGTGGAACAGATACGCAGTATTTT.

This rearrangement joins TRBV7-3 to TRBJ2-5; 9 nucleotides match TRBD2. CDR3 length: 15 residues. V was clipped by 0 bases and J by 5 bases; unmatched bases: 4. Germline V gene data show CDR1 as SGHTA and CDR2 as FQGTGA. The DNA of the CDR3 is TGTGCCAGCAGCTTAACCGGGACTAGCTATGAGACCCAGTACTTC. Its protein product is CASSLTGTSYETQYF.

As to this clone: This CDR3 is also generated by other DNA sequences in the sample. This chain uses TRBV5-1 with TRBJ2-2; no firm D call. The CDR3 is made up of 13 amino acids. V dropped 0 bases and J dropped 4 bases, with 4 bases sitting between them. Germline lookup yields CDR1 SGHRS and CDR2 YFSETQ. The CDR3 region has the DNA TGCGCCAGCAGCTTGGATGGCACCGGGGAGCTGTTTTTT. This gives the protein CASSLDGTGELFF.

This clone was detected once. The chain combines TRBV6-1 with TRBJ2-1, with TRBD1 as a possible D gene (6 bases). V dropped 3 bases and J dropped 2 bases, with 8 bases sitting between them. The CDR3 has 14 residues. From germline, CDR1 is MNHNS and CDR2 SASEGT. The chain's CDR3 is CASSDWGPYNEQFF. In DNA form, the CDR3 reads TGTGCCAGCAGTGACTGGGGGCCCTACAATGAGCAGTTCTTC.

This chain links TRBV19 with TRBJ1-5; TRBD1 matches 7 bases. This CDR3 is 13 amino acids long. CDR1 is LNHDA and CDR2 is SQIVND in the germline V gene (reference sequence). V dropped 7 bases and J dropped 13; count of bases not matched to a gene: 13. CDR3 protein: CASTISWTGTQHF. The CDR3 DNA sequence: TGTGCCAGTACCATCTCCTGGACAGGAACACAGCATTTT.

V is TRBV29-1 and J is TRBJ1-1; D is possibly TRBD1 (5 bases). This CDR3 is 14 amino acids long. Germline V lookup: CDR1 SQVTM, CDR2 ANQGSEA. V lost 2 bases and J lost 4, with 14 bases in between. CDR3 protein: CSVEIQDVGTEAFF. The CDR3 DNA sequence: TGCAGCGTTGAAATACAGGACGTGGGCACTGAAGCTTTCTTT.

As to this clone: Distinct nucleotide sequences in the sample also encode this CDR3. The J gene is TRBJ2-1, the V gene TRBV7-2, with 13 nucleotides matching TRBD2. With V trimmed by 4 bases and J by 10 bases, 4 bases remained unmatched. This CDR3 region has 14 residues. Germline assignment: CDR1 SGHTA and CDR2 FQGNSA. The CDR3 bases are TGTGCCAGCAGCTCAGGACTAGCGGGAGAAGAGCAGTTCTTC. This sequence encodes CASSSGLAGEEQFF.

CDR3 sequence reads: CASSPPGTHSSGNTIYF. CDR3 DNA: TGTGCCAGCTCACCACCCGGGACGCACAGCTCTGGAAACACCATATATTTT. The rearrangement joins TRBV18 to TRBJ1-3; D might be TRBD1 (5 bases). Trimming removed 0 bases at V and 0 bases at J, with 12 bases between. The CDR3 spans 17 residues. CDR1 KGHSH and CDR2 LQKENI come from the germline V gene.